Listed below are T cell receptor beta chains from one sample, sequenced in a study of T cells in Graves' hyperthyroidism and ophthalmopathy. Using its own MiXCR run on the multiplex PCR reads, TCRdb lists one record per CDR3 protein. The sample includes about 400,000 distinct CDR3 sequences, about 14% of them seen just once. The sequencing sample was made of blood. These receptor sequences come from a woman in her 30s with Graves' ophthalmopathy. Both conserved end residues are part of each CDR3. Each record gives: J gene, D gene, V gene, clone size, CDR3 protein, CDR3 DNA. The D gene is left open where the match is weak. Clone size is not always given. Where it is, it says once, few, many or a class for expanded clones.

TRBJ1-2 | . | TRBV19 | few | CASSRGFDYGYTF | TGTGCCAGTAGCCGGGGGTTTGACTATGGCTACACCTTC
TRBJ1-5 | . | TRBV10-3 | few | CAIRDSASNQPQHF | TGTGCCATCAGGGACAGCGCTAGCAATCAGCCCCAGCATTTT
TRBJ1-1 | . | TRBV20-1 | many | CSAPDSVGVTEAFF | TGCAGTGCCCCTGACTCTGTTGGGGTCACTGAAGCTTTCTTT
TRBJ1-4 | . | TRBV28 | many | CASSFPGRVNEKLFF | TGTGCCAGCAGTTTTCCGGGCCGAGTTAATGAAAAACTGTTTTTT
TRBJ1-1 | TRBD1 | TRBV15 | . | CATSREPQGAYTEAFF | TGTGCCACCAGCAGAGAGCCCCAGGGGGCATACACTGAAGCTTTCTTT
TRBJ2-7 | . | TRBV14 | . | CASSQDWKGSYEQYF | TGTGCCAGCAGCCAAGATTGGAAGGGTTCCTACGAGCAGTACTTC
TRBJ2-5 | TRBD2 | TRBV2 | many | CASSLGLQETQYF | TGTGCCAGCAGTTTGGGACTACAAGAGACCCAGTACTTC
TRBJ2-5 | TRBD2 | TRBV2 | many | CASSGLAGGETQYF | TGTGCCAGCAGCGGACTAGCGGGGGGAGAGACCCAGTACTTC
TRBJ2-7 | . | TRBV5-1 | many | CASSFTGSPVYEQYF | TGCGCCAGCAGCTTTACTGGAAGTCCGGTCTACGAGCAGTACTTC
TRBJ1-2 | . | TRBV28 | many | CASSSLSRGTYGYTF | TGTGCCAGCAGTTCTCTGTCCCGGGGAACCTATGGCTACACCTTC
TRBJ2-1 | TRBD1 | TRBV5-1 | few | CASSFDRVINEQFF | TGCGCCAGCAGCTTCGACAGGGTGATCAATGAGCAGTTCTTC
TRBJ1-2 | . | TRBV16 | . | CASSQSGAGRGYTF | TGTGCCAGCAGCCAATCGGGGGCAGGAAGGGGCTACACCTTC
TRBJ1-1 | . | TRBV7-9 | few | CASSLGHGRNTEAFF | TGTGCCAGCAGCTTAGGCCACGGGAGGAACACTGAAGCTTTCTTT
TRBJ2-1 | TRBD2 | TRBV5-1 | many | CASSLASGGADEQFF | TGCGCCAGCAGCTTGGCTAGCGGGGGGGCCGATGAGCAGTTCTTC
TRBJ2-5 | TRBD1 | TRBV10-3 | few | CAISDRDRVGGTQYF | TGTGCCATCAGTGACCGGGACAGGGTTGGGGGGACCCAGTACTTC
TRBJ2-5 | . | TRBV6-1 | many | CASSYDVTTQYF | TGTGCCAGCAGCTATGACGTTACGACCCAGTACTTC
TRBJ1-1 | . | TRBV15 | many | CATSRDRAGDTEAFF | TGTGCCACCAGCAGAGATCGAGCAGGGGACACTGAAGCTTTCTTT
TRBJ1-3 | . | TRBV3-1 | . | CASSQEDYVNTIYF | TGTGCCAGCAGCCAAGAAGATTATGTAAACACCATATATTTT
TRBJ2-7 | TRBD2 | TRBV29-1 | many | CSVGWVRGVSYEQYF | TGCAGCGTTGGATGGGTGCGGGGGGTCTCCTACGAGCAGTACTTC
TRBJ2-3 | . | TRBV29-1 | . | CSVEDVGGQADTQYF | TGCAGCGTTGAGGATGTCGGGGGGCAGGCAGATACGCAGTATTTT
TRBJ1-5 | . | TRBV20-1 | many | CSANTLGRGNQPQHF | TGCAGTGCCAATACTTTAGGGCGCGGCAATCAGCCCCAGCATTTT
TRBJ2-2 | . | TRBV11-1 | many | CASSSGTSNTGELFF | TGTGCCTCCTCGTCGGGCACCTCGAACACCGGGGAGCTGTTTTTT
TRBJ1-2 | TRBD1 | TRBV2 | many | CASRDRGNYGYTF | TGTGCCAGCAGAGACAGGGGAAACTATGGCTACACCTTC
TRBJ2-5 | . | TRBV4-1 | few | CASSHIFRGSNPRETQYF | TGCGCCAGCAGCCACATTTTCCGGGGGAGTAACCCTAGAGAGACCCAGTACTTC
TRBJ1-1 | TRBD1 | TRBV9 | . | CASSVGQGFLNEAFF | TGTGCCAGCAGTGTAGGACAGGGCTTTCTTAACGAAGCTTTCTTT
TRBJ1-2 | TRBD1 | TRBV12-3/TRBV12-4 | many | CASSPRHIIQGGYGYTF | TGTGCCAGCAGTCCGCGTCACATCATACAGGGGGGGTATGGCTACACCTTC
TRBJ1-2 | . | TRBV7-8 | . | CASSNIQGRYGYTF | TGTGCCAGCAGCAACATACAGGGCCGCTATGGCTACACCTTC
TRBJ2-2 | . | TRBV3-1 | many | CASSLEINTGELFF | TGTGCCAGCAGCCTCGAGATTAACACCGGGGAGCTGTTTTTT
TRBJ1-1 | . | TRBV28 | many | CASSLGGATEAFF | TGTGCCAGCAGTTTGGGGGGAGCCACTGAAGCTTTCTTT
TRBJ1-3 | . | TRBV2 | . | CASKQGAGGGNTIYF | TGTGCCAGCAAGCAAGGGGCCGGGGGTGGAAACACCATATATTTT
TRBJ2-7 | . | TRBV18 | many | CASSPHRLGVISYEQYF | TGTGCCAGCTCACCACATCGGCTGGGAGTTATCTCCTACGAGCAGTACTTC
TRBJ2-3 | . | TRBV7-9 | . | CASSLGGPPDTQYF | TGTGCCAGCAGCTTGGGGGGGCCCCCAGATACGCAGTATTTT
TRBJ2-3 | . | TRBV29-1 | . | CSVAGRFTDTQYF | TGCAGCGTGGCGGGGAGGTTCACAGATACGCAGTATTTT
TRBJ1-2 | TRBD1 | TRBV27 | . | CASSLRGGPGQWNYGYTF | TGTGCCAGCAGTCTAAGGGGAGGACCGGGACAGTGGAACTATGGCTACACCTTC
TRBJ1-1 | . | TRBV20-1 | many | CSASRAGRPRAFF | TGCAGTGCTAGTAGGGCAGGACGGCCCCGAGCTTTCTTT
TRBJ1-1 | . | TRBV28 | many | CASSLSDMNTEAFF | TGTGCCAGCAGTTTATCTGATATGAACACTGAAGCTTTCTTT
TRBJ2-7 | . | TRBV27 | many | CASSLSPLGEQYF | TGTGCCAGCAGTTTATCTCCTCTGGGCGAGCAGTACTTC
TRBJ1-3 | . | TRBV29-1 | . | CSVESSGPLGNTIYF | TGCAGCGTTGAATCGTCGGGTCCGCTTGGAAACACCATATATTTT